This TCR beta chain came from a study of response to subunit inactivated influenza vaccine. General study points: The authors suggested that few new T cells are recruited per seasonal influenza vaccination.

This clonotype was counted between two and nine times. Its antigen remains unidentified. TCRdb itself ran the RT-PCR reads through MiXCR, one entry per CDR3 protein. The sample consists of about 520,000 distinct CDR3 sequences, roughly 7.6% of them appearing once. CDR1 is SEHNR and CDR2 is FQNEAQ in the germline V gene (reference sequence). The CDR3 has 14 amino acids. V was cut by 4 bases and J by 1 base, with 11 bases left in between. The starting material was PBMCs from blood, obtained roughly 24 months after vaccination. The receptor was isolated from a man between 45 and 75 years old who received an inactivated influenza vaccine. The chain has TRBV7-9 and TRBJ2-7; D unresolved. Here the CDR3 reads CASSSSHPSYEQYF. CDR3 DNA: TGTGCCAGCAGCTCCTCTCACCCTTCCTACGAGCAGTACTTC.